The 25 T cell receptor beta chains listed next were all sequenced from one sample in a study of T cells in women clearing cervical HPV infection. Data came from immunoSEQ multiplex PCR; TCRdb stores just in-frame clones and leaves some out. Its table lists 20,000 to 25,000 clones. The specimen was blood buffy coat. The source is a woman between 18 and 70 years old with a cervical HPV16 infection that either progressed to CIN3+ or cleared (not recorded which).

In the case of this clone: The CDR3 goes on 3 residues after the read ends, and that part is filled in from the germline J gene. The genes are TRBV6-2 or TRBV6-3 and TRBJ1-5; perhaps TRBD1 as D (6 bases). Germline V gene data show CDR1 as MNHEY and CDR2 as SVGEGT. This CDR3 comprises 13 residues. Between the trimmed V and J ends, which lost 4 bases and 5 bases, there was a span of 9 bases. The CDR3 reads CASSWSGDQPQHF. Incomplete CDR3 DNA: TGTGCCAGCAGTTGGTCAGGGGATCAGCCC.

About this clone: The read terminates 3 residues before the CDR3 end, so the remaining end is supplied by the germline J gene. This sequence joins TRBV19 and TRBJ2-1; 11 bases match TRBD2. Germline lookup yields CDR1 LNHDA and CDR2 SQIVND (reference sequence). The CDR3 is 16 amino acids. The junction had 5 bases not matched to a gene; V was cut back by 3 bases and J by 4 bases. The sequenced CDR3 bases are TGTGCCAGTAGTATCCTAGCGGGAGGTAGATACAATGAG. It is translated as CASSILAGGRYNE. The complete CDR3 sequence is CASSILAGGRYNEQFF. Full variable domain (outside the CDR3, taken from reference TRBV19 and TRBJ2-1): DGGITQSPKYLFRKEGQNVTLSCEQNLNHDAMYWYRQDPGQGLRLIYYSQIVNDFQKGDIAEGYSVSREKKESFPLTVTSAQKNPTAFYLCASSILAGGRYNEQFFGPGTRLTVL.

This clone is medium-sized by frequency. The DNA ends 3 residues before the CDR3 does, and the rest of the CDR3 is filled in from the germline J gene. This chain links TRBV5-1 with TRBJ2-1, with TRBD2 matching 11 bases. CDR3 length: 15 amino acids. Trimming at V came to 0 bases and at J to 8 bases, leaving 4 bases not matched to a gene. From germline, CDR1 is SGHRS and CDR2 YFSETQ. The CDR3 sequence: CASSLGLAGRDEQFF. The sequenced CDR3 bases are TGCGCCAGCAGCTTGGGACTAGCGGGAAGGGATGAG.

A note on this clone: The CDR3 is cut off 3 residues early in the read; its end comes from the germline J gene. The J gene is TRBJ2-1, the V gene TRBV19; TRBD1 matches at 8 bases. V was clipped by 8 bases and J by 7 bases; unmatched bases: 10. Germline V gene data show CDR1 as LNHDA and CDR2 as SQIVND (reference sequence). This CDR3 comprises 14 residues. CDR3 DNA, as far as it was read: TGTGCCAGTGGTAGCAGGGGGCAAGGAAATGAG. Its protein is CASGSRGQGNE. The CDR3 as a whole reads CASGSRGQGNEQFF.

About this clone: Read coverage stops 3 residues before the CDR3 terminus; the germline J gene supplies the remainder. The chain has TRBV5-1 and TRBJ1-2; D not resolved. Deletions cut 4 bases from V and 5 bases from J, with 9 bases between. The CDR3 is 12 amino acids. Per the germline V gene, CDR1 is SGHRS and CDR2 is YFSETQ. The sequenced part of the CDR3 DNA is TGCGCCAGCAGCGCCCAGTTTTATGGC. Translated, it gives CASSAQFYG. The CDR3 reads in full as CASSAQFYGYTF.

Points on this clone: The read falls 3 residues short of the CDR3 end, and the missing part is taken from the germline J gene. The genes are TRBV6-1 and TRBJ1-3, with D uncertain. Germline V gene sequence: CDR1 MNHNS, CDR2 SASEGT. With 2 bases removed from V and 0 bases from J, the gap between germline ends came to 5 bases. The CDR3 length is 14 residues. CDR3 loop: CASSEQVSGNTIYF. The covered CDR3 bases are TGTGCCAGCAGTGAACAGGTCTCTGGAAACACC.

Worth noting for this clone: The read terminates 3 residues ahead of where the CDR3 ends, so the germline J gene completes it. The chain is built from TRBV20-1 and TRBJ2-1; maybe TRBD2 (5 bases). Germline values: CDR1 DFQATT, CDR2 SNEGSKA (reference sequence). This CDR3 spans 14 amino acids. V lost 3 bases and J lost 6, with 15 bases in between. The CDR3 sequence: CSARTPLASNEQFF. CDR3 bases read: TGCAGTGCTAGGACGCCCCTAGCTTCCAATGAG.

Regarding this clone: The read ends 3 residues shy of where the CDR3 ends; the end is completed using the germline J gene. The V gene is TRBV19, the J gene TRBJ1-4; D not resolved. This CDR3 has 15 residues. The germline V gene encodes CDR1 LNHDA and CDR2 SQIVND (reference sequence). V was pared by 5 bases and J by 8 bases, with 18 bases between. CDR3 loop: CASSLRSPGSEKLFF. The CDR3 DNA, read in part, is TGTGCCAGTAGTTTACGGAGCCCGGGGAGCGAAAAA.

About this clone itself: The CDR3 end lies 3 residues beyond the end of the read and is filled in from the germline J gene. V gene TRBV20-1 combines with J gene TRBJ2-7, with TRBD1 as a possible D gene (6 bases). This CDR3 has 13 residues. Germline values: CDR1 DFQATT, CDR2 SNEGSKA (reference sequence). V shed 1 base and J shed 2 bases, with 9 bases lying between them. The CDR3 sequence: CSARGDTAYEQYF. CDR3 DNA, as far as it was read: TGCAGTGCTAGAGGGGACACGGCCTACGAG.

For this clone: Sequencing ends 3 residues short of the CDR3 end; the germline J gene provides the rest. This chain joins TRBV5-1 and TRBJ1-1; D perhaps matches TRBD1 (5 bases). CDR3 length: 14 amino acids. V lost 4 bases to trimming and J lost 4 bases, with 14 bases between them. Germline CDR1 SGHRS, CDR2 YFSETQ. Partial CDR3 DNA: TGCGCCAGCAGCCCCCTTGTGGGGGGCACTGAA. Translating gives CASSPLVGGTE. The full CDR3 sequence reads CASSPLVGGTEAFF.

To note about this clone: Read sequence stops 3 residues before the CDR3 end, and the germline J gene provides the missing end. The sample contains more than one DNA sequence encoding this CDR3. The chain has TRBV14 and TRBJ1-3; D gene uncertain. This CDR3 comprises 19 residues. V shed 0 bases and J shed 0 bases, with 18 bases lying between them. Germline V gene sequence: CDR1 SGHDN, CDR2 FVKESK. CDR3 bases read: TGTGCCAGCAGCCAAGATTGGATTACTAGGTTCAGCTCTGGAAACACC. It is translated as CASSQDWITRFSSGNT. The whole CDR3 sequence reads CASSQDWITRFSSGNTIYF.

A note on this clone: The read terminates 3 residues before the CDR3 end, so the remaining end is supplied by the germline J gene. The rearrangement links TRBV7-2 to TRBJ1-1; D is unresolved. From germline, CDR1 is SGHTA and CDR2 FQGNSA. Trimming cost V 1 base and J 0 bases, with 9 bases left between them. This CDR3 spans 15 amino acids. Partial CDR3 DNA: TGTGCCAGCAGCTTAGTGGCGGGCTTGAACACTGAA. Residues: CASSLVAGLNTE. The full-length CDR3 reads as CASSLVAGLNTEAFF.

For this clone: The read ends 3 residues early relative to the CDR3; the germline J gene fills the gap. The chain recombines TRBV2 with TRBJ2-1; TRBD2 matches 7 bases. The trim removed 7 bases at V and 5 bases at J, leaving 5 bases unmatched. The CDR3 contains 13 residues. CDR1 and CDR2 from the germline V gene are SNHLY and FYNNEI. CDR3 bases read: TGTGCCAGCATTGCGGGAGTCCACAATGAG. Translation: CASIAGVHNE. The entire CDR3 protein is CASIAGVHNEQFF.

Details on this clone: The read stops 3 residues short of the end of the CDR3; the missing end is completed from the germline J gene. V usage is TRBV25-1 and J usage is TRBJ2-5; perhaps TRBD1 as D (6 bases). CDR3 length equals 14 residues. The germline V gene has CDR1 MGHDK and CDR2 SYGVNS. V shed 3 bases and J shed 3 bases, with 11 bases lying between them. The CDR3 loop is CASSDTRTEETQYF. The sequenced part of the CDR3 DNA is TGTGCCAGCAGTGACACCCGGACAGAAGAGACC.

Notes on this clone: The read ends 3 residues before the CDR3 terminus; that terminus is restored from the germline J gene. This chain connects TRBV4-1 to TRBJ2-3; 10 positions match TRBD2. V lost 0 bases and J lost 6; bases outside the gene matches: 9. Germline V gene lookup returns CDR1 MGHRA and CDR2 YSYEKL. The CDR3 loop spans 17 amino acids. Incomplete CDR3 DNA: TGCGCCAGCAGCCAAGATACCGAGCGGGAGGGCCCGGATACG. Its protein product is CASSQDTEREGPDT. The CDR3 reads in full as CASSQDTEREGPDTQYF.

Worth noting for this clone: With the read ending 3 residues before the CDR3 end, the germline J gene is used to fill in that end. This chain uses TRBV7-2 with TRBJ2-1; 8 positions match TRBD2. After removal of 2 bases from V and 8 bases from J, the junction contained 8 bases not matched to a gene. The CDR3 loop spans 15 amino acids. CDR1 is SGHTA and CDR2 is FQGNSA in the germline V gene. This chain's CDR3 is CASSLTSGPLDEQFF. Incomplete CDR3 DNA: TGTGCCAGCAGCTTAACTAGCGGCCCTCTCGATGAG.

For this clone: The CDR3 goes on 3 residues after the read ends, and that part is filled in from the germline J gene. The chain employs TRBV11-2 and TRBJ2-7; D is unresolved. Trimming cost V 5 bases and J 4 bases, with 18 bases left between them. The germline V gene has CDR1 SGHAT and CDR2 FQNNGV. The CDR3 length is 15 residues. CDR3: CASSPPGLSRYEQYF. The sequenced part of the CDR3 DNA is TGTGCCAGCAGCCCCCCCGGTCTTTCCCGTTACGAG. Together with reference TRBV11-2 and TRBJ2-7, the CDR3 gives the full variable domain: EAGVAQSPRYKIIEKRQSVAFWCNPISGHATLYWYQQILGQGPKLLIQFQNNGVVDDSQLPKDRFSAERLKGVDSTLKIQPAKLEDSAVYLCASSPPGLSRYEQYFGPGTRLTVT.

Concerning this clone: The read comes to an end 3 residues before the CDR3 does, leaving the germline J gene to fill in the end. The chain has TRBV4-2 and TRBJ2-3; 9 nucleotides line up with TRBD1. V was clipped by 2 bases and J by 5 bases; unmatched bases: 11. The CDR3 runs to 17 residues. CDR1 and CDR2 (germline): LGHNA, YNFKEQ. The CDR3 is CASSQFGQGRKGDTQYF. The CDR3 DNA, read in part, is TGTGCCAGCAGCCAATTTGGACAGGGGAGAAAGGGAGATACG.

As regards this clone: The read halts 3 residues ahead of the CDR3 end, with the missing end drawn from the germline J gene. V is TRBV27 and J is TRBJ2-7; 8 bases align to TRBD2. V shed 4 bases and J 6 bases; nucleotides not matched to a gene: 5. The CDR3 extends over 13 amino acids. Germline CDR1 reads MNHEY; CDR2 reads SMNVEV (reference sequence). CDR3 in amino acids: CASSSLAGGEQYF. The CDR3 bases that were read are TGTGCCAGCAGTTCCCTGGCGGGAGGCGAG.

In the case of this clone: The CDR3 is cut off 3 residues early in the read; its end comes from the germline J gene. The rearrangement uses TRBV20-1 and TRBJ1-6; D remains unclear. Germline V lookup: CDR1 DFQATT, CDR2 SNEGSKA (reference sequence). Trimming pared 1 base from V and 7 bases from J, leaving 11 bases between. CDR3 size: 14 residues. CDR3 bases read: TGCAGTGCTAGAGTCAGGTTTGACAATTCACCC. Translation gives CSARVRFDNSP. The full CDR3 sequence reads CSARVRFDNSPLHF.

Notes on this clone: The read stops 3 residues short of the end of the CDR3; the missing end is completed from the germline J gene. The chain carries TRBV5-6 and TRBJ2-3, with D maybe TRBD1 (6 bases). V was cut by 4 bases and J by 0 bases, with 12 bases left in between. CDR3 length: 15 amino acids. From germline, CDR1 is SGHDT and CDR2 YYEEEE. This CDR3 is CASSEGTFSTDTQYF. The CDR3 bases that were read are TGTGCCAGCAGCGAAGGGACATTTAGCACAGATACG.

Regarding this clone: The CDR3 is cut off 3 residues early in the read; its end comes from the germline J gene. V usage is TRBV12-3 or TRBV12-4 and J usage is TRBJ2-2; unclear D gene. V was shortened by 1 base and J by 5 bases, with 8 bases between the two germline ends. The CDR3 is 14 residues long. The CDR3 is CASSLGVGTGELFF. CDR3 DNA, as far as it was read: TGTGCCAGCAGTTTAGGGGTAGGGACCGGGGAG.

Concerning this clone itself: The sequenced fragment ends 3 residues before the CDR3 boundary, so the rest is inferred from the germline J gene. The V gene is TRBV19, the J gene TRBJ2-7; 8 nucleotides match TRBD1. Germline V gene sequence: CDR1 LNHDA, CDR2 SQIVND (reference sequence). Trimming removed 2 bases from V and 6 bases from J; junction bases left unmatched: 3. CDR3 length: 13 residues. CDR3 bases read: TGTGCCAGTAGTATACCCGACAGGGGCGAG. Protein: CASSIPDRGE. The full CDR3 reads CASSIPDRGEQYF.

Comments on this clone: The missing CDR3 end, 3 residues past where the read stops, is filled in from the germline J gene. This rearrangement joins TRBV7-2 to TRBJ2-1; tentatively, D is TRBD2 (5 bases). The V end was cut by 4 bases, the J end by 6 bases, with 16 bases between. Germline V gene data show CDR1 as SGHTA and CDR2 as FQGNSA. This CDR3 contains 15 residues. The CDR3 DNA, read in part, is TGTGCCAGCAGCTCCCTAACTAGTGGCGCCAATGAG. It translates to CASSSLTSGANE. The complete CDR3 reads CASSSLTSGANEQFF.

Note on this clone: One end of the junction is discordant with germline, which a read error may explain. The read finishes 3 residues shy of the CDR3 end, and the germline J gene is used to complete it. V gene TRBV4-2 combines with J gene TRBJ1-4; 9 positions match TRBD1. The CDR3 is made up of 17 amino acids. Germline loops: CDR1 LGHNA, CDR2 YNFKEQ. The covered CDR3 bases are TGCGCCAGCAGCCAAGGGGGCTTTCGGACAGGGGTTGAAAAA. It translates to CASSQGGFRTGVEK. The full CDR3 reads CASSQGGFRTGVEKLFF.